The 7 T cell receptor beta chains reported below all come from one sample, sequenced in a study of blood T cell repertoires in COVID-19 (dated by TCRdb to 2018 to 2021). The library came from the immunoSEQ multiplex PCR assay. TCRdb carries this immuneACCESS record with in-frame sequences only. Its versions omit some clonotypes, under half of them owing to an unresolved V gene in the studies checked, with the rest unexplained. This sample is represented by 90,000 to 130,000 clones; roughly 88% of them were singletons. The ten biggest clones cover about 2.2% of the sample. Sequences were obtained from peripheral blood. These receptors were taken from a human donor in a cohort sampled during active COVID-19.

A note on this clone: Other nucleotide sequences from this sample produce the same CDR3. V is TRBV7-9 and J is TRBJ1-2, with D uncertain. Germline-derived CDR1 and CDR2 are SEHNR and FQNEAQ (reference sequence). Trimming left V 5 bases short and J 4 bases short, with 8 bases between. The CDR3 spans 12 residues. This chain's CDR3 is CASSPSGYGYTF. The CDR3, as DNA: TGTGCCAGCAGCCCCTCGGGCTATGGCTACACCTTC.

V usage is TRBV19 and J usage is TRBJ1-3; D is undetermined. This CDR3 has 14 residues. Deletions cut 7 bases from V and 0 bases from J, with 10 bases between. Germline V gene data show CDR1 as LNHDA and CDR2 as SQIVND (reference sequence). The CDR3 protein is CASTTLSSGNTIYF. CDR3 coding DNA: TGTGCCAGTACAACGTTGAGCTCTGGAAACACCATATATTTT.

This chain connects TRBV7-9 to TRBJ2-1, with unresolved D. The V gene's germline CDR1 is SEHNR and CDR2 FQNEAQ (reference sequence). V lost 11 bases and J 0 bases, leaving 11 bases between the germline ends. This CDR3 comprises 13 residues. The CDR3: CAGERLSYNEQFF. The DNA for the CDR3 is TGTGCCGGCGAAAGACTCTCCTACAATGAGCAGTTCTTC.

J is TRBJ1-3 and V is TRBV19, with 7 positions matching TRBD1. CDR3 size: 14 residues. Germline V gene lookup returns CDR1 LNHDA and CDR2 SQIVND (reference sequence). V was clipped by 7 bases and J by 8 bases; unmatched bases: 11. The CDR3 region is CASTPARGVDTIYF. DNA for the CDR3: TGTGCCAGTACCCCTGCCAGGGGGGTAGACACCATATATTTT.

The chain has TRBV19 and TRBJ2-3; D is ambiguous. The germline V and J ends were trimmed by 2 bases and 6 bases, with 18 bases remaining between them. CDR3 length: 16 residues. CDR1 and CDR2 from the germline V gene are LNHDA and SQIVND (reference sequence). The chain's CDR3 is CASSILGYLEADTQYF. The CDR3 DNA reads TGTGCCAGTAGTATACTTGGGTACTTAGAGGCGGATACGCAGTATTTT.

The chain couples TRBV7-2 to TRBJ1-3; no clear D. The CDR3 contains 15 residues. Per germline, CDR1 SGHTA and CDR2 FQGNSA. The V and J ends lost 2 bases and 0 bases respectively, with 8 bases between them. CDR3 coding DNA: TGTGCCAGCAGCTTAAGGCACAGCTCTGGAAACACCATATATTTT. Protein: CASSLRHSSGNTIYF.

The rearrangement uses TRBV12-5 and TRBJ2-1; 14 bases line up with TRBD2. V shed 9 bases, J shed 6 bases, and the junction held 13 bases outside the gene matches. Germline V gives CDR1 LGHNT, CDR2 FRNRAP. This CDR3 has 17 residues. The CDR3 DNA sequence: TGTGCTAGCCGACAGGGTGGGACTAGCGGGGGTACCAATGAGCAGTTCTTC. It specifies CASRQGGTSGGTNEQFF.